These T cell receptor beta chains were read from a single sample in a study of blood T cell repertoires in COVID-19. Libraries were prepared by immunoSEQ multiplex PCR; TCRdb keeps only in-frame clonotypes and omits some of them. This sample yields some 310,000 clones, of which roughly 89% are seen a single time; roughly a tenth belongs to the top ten. Sequencing used PBMCs or T cells enriched from blood (not recorded which). The receptors come from a woman aged 30 to 39 who had recovered from COVID-19. CDR3s include the opening cysteine and the closing phenylalanine or tryptophan. Some rows have no size entry. The others give once, few or many, or a class for an expanded clone.

abundance,v_gene,CDR3aa
NA,TRBV28,CASSLPGQGLQNYGYTF
NA,TRBV6-2/TRBV6-3,CASSSPGTGVGEQYF
NA,TRBV29-1,CSVRKILLTETQYF
NA,TRBV30,CAWDRGSSYEQYF
NA,TRBV7-2,CASSWRGGQETQYF
NA,TRBV2,CASIREYPYGYTF
NA,TRBV10-2,CASKETGGTEAFF
NA,TRBV5-1,CASSLAPTGVVKETQYF
NA,TRBV5-4,CASSWGTINEQFF
NA,TRBV4-1,CASSQDLQDGGGSNQPQHF
NA,TRBV12-5,CASGLVIRGSIYEQYF
NA,TRBV15,CATSRELLGLGYEQYF
few,TRBV7-9,CASTAGENYEQYF
NA,TRBV5-1,CASSPGQLNEKLFF
NA,TRBV27,CASSIRTGFRGGRKPYNEQFF
NA,TRBV14,CASSQVSGSNGEQFF
few,TRBV6-4,CASSESDLGGYTF
NA,TRBV19,CASSLNYEQYF
NA,TRBV7-9,CASSPGLAGVGEQFF
NA,TRBV14,CASRPLGGSYEQYF
few,TRBV5-6,CASSWGPSGGYTF
NA,TRBV7-2,CASNYYGGSQETQYF
NA,TRBV5-1,CASTQGINYGYTF
NA,TRBV5-4,CASSLYRAGVYEQYF
NA,TRBV4-2,CASSLTGTSGSHEQFF
NA,TRBV10-2,CASSWGLLNTEAFF
NA,TRBV27,CASMLGVGYNEQFF
NA,TRBV19,CASSPGSGGRPYEQYF
NA,TRBV27,CASSLSFGGQGFVGELFF
NA,TRBV2,CASSKREVNNEQFF
once,TRBV29-1,CSVESDFYNEQFF
NA,TRBV18,CASSPSIAGGVPGELFF
NA,TRBV14,CASSQGGLTSGRFYEQYF
NA,TRBV6-2/TRBV6-3,CASSYPDSSSYEQYF
NA,TRBV14,CASSQRPVGRVHEQYF
NA,TRBV30,CAWSVLGNEQFF
NA,TRBV19,CASSPRDRAENQPQHF
NA,TRBV10-3,CAISENSGGYTF
NA,TRBV29-1,CSVTNRDSAYEQYF
NA,TRBV18,CASSHPGQGHEKLFF